The clone carrying this T cell receptor (beta chain) was observed a handful of times. What it binds is not known. The sample is drawn from a study of T-cell reconstitution after alpha-beta-depleted transplantation in children. Unique molecular identifiers were incorporated into the prepared TCRbeta library. TCRdb reprocessed the PCR reads with MiXCR, giving one entry per CDR3 protein. This sample has hundreds of thousands of distinct CDR3 sequences; less than 15% occur once, and the top ten carry 0.79%. Points from the study as a whole: Recipient T cells and thymic progenitors that survived gave rise to the high TCRbeta diversity observed at day 60 in some patients. Two months or so post-transplant, alpha-beta T cells reportedly derived from several hundred expanded graft clones. Most T-cell counts and diversity one year after the transplant came from T cells that were newly produced.

The CDR3 is made up of 14 amino acids. V gave up 2 bases and J gave up 4 bases, with 12 bases separating them. Per the germline V gene, CDR1 is SGHRS and CDR2 is YFSETQ. The input for sequencing was PBMCs, taken before TCRalphabeta/CD19-depleted stem cell transplant. This chain uses TRBV5-1 with TRBJ2-5; D might be TRBD2 (5 bases). The receptor comes from a girl aged 2-10 years with congenital amegakaryocytic thrombocytopenia, due to receive a stem cell transplant. This CDR3 is CASSFNGETETQYF. The CDR3 bases are TGCGCCAGCAGCTTCAATGGGGAGACAGAGACCCAGTACTTC.